This TCR beta chain was retrieved from a study of blood T cell repertoires in COVID-19. Study summary: The samples span acute and convalescent COVID-19 from the United States, Italy and Spain.

Assay used: immunoSEQ multiplex PCR; TCRdb lists only in-frame clones, some missing. The sample lists 20,000 or so clones, 70% to 90% seen once, with roughly 4% in the top ten. Germline V lookup: CDR1 SGHTA, CDR2 FQGNSA. The junction had 5 bases not matched to a gene; V was cut back by 5 bases and J by 2 bases. The CDR3 length is 15 residues. The V gene is TRBV7-2, the J gene TRBJ2-3, with TRBD1 matching over 9 bases. The source of this sequence is a man aged 45-65 years with active COVID-19. The specimen was peripheral blood. This CDR3 is CASSLGTGYTDTQYF. CDR3 DNA: TGTGCCAGCAGCCTTGGGACAGGGTACACAGATACGCAGTATTTT.